This T cell receptor beta chain was found in a study of T cells in Graves' hyperthyroidism and ophthalmopathy. Study outcomes and limitations: The majority of expanded thyroid clonotypes above 0.001 also appeared in blood.

The diagnostic basis comprised clinical symptoms, serum thyroxine and TRAb, thyroid ultrasound and orbital computed tomography. Approximately 9.3 ml of fresh peripheral blood supplied the PBMCs. In its sample, this clonotype was seen a few times. No antigen is known for it. Amplification yielded TCR beta CDR3 regions, with RNA transcripts as the source. The HTBI primer set served for first-round RT-PCR of the TCR CDR3. TCRdb processed the multiplex PCR reads anew with MiXCR; each CDR3 protein has one entry. The table includes hundreds of thousands of distinct CDR3 sequences, around 15% detected once. The V and J ends lost 5 bases and 4 bases, in that order; junction bases with no gene match: 7. CDR3 length equals 14 residues. Germline lookup yields CDR1 LGHNA and CDR2 YNFKEQ.

The J gene is TRBJ1-1, the V gene TRBV4-2; TRBD1 matches 7 bases. The source material was blood. The clonotype comes from a woman in her thirties or forties with Graves' ophthalmopathy. CDR3 in DNA: TGTGCCAGCAGCGCCCGGGACAGCCGCACTGAAGCTTTCTTT. Its translation: CASSARDSRTEAFF.